This entry lists 30 T cell receptor beta chains sequenced from one sample in a study of post-analysis software for immune sequencing data. Their cognate antigens are unknown. The authors incorporated unique molecular identifiers into the TCR beta cDNA libraries. MiXCR, applied by TCRdb to the PCR reads, yields one record per CDR3 protein. The profile shows about 770,000 distinct CDR3 sequences, about 45% of them singletons. Study-level results: Patients had higher frequencies than controls of five TRBV segments, including TRBV5-6, TRBV5-1 and TRBV20-1.

The specimen sequenced was blood. These receptors were obtained from a girl aged 5-17 years with multiple sclerosis.

This clonotype was seen more than once but under ten times. The rearrangement links TRBV6-6 to TRBJ1-2; no clear D gene. Germline V gene lookup returns CDR1 MNHNY and CDR2 SVGAGI (reference sequence). V gave up 5 bases and J gave up 0 bases, with 7 bases separating them. This CDR3 has 13 amino acids. CDR3 coding DNA: TGTGCCAGCAGTCGGCAGACTAACTATGGCTACACCTTC. As protein: CASSRQTNYGYTF.

V usage is TRBV7-9 and J usage is TRBJ2-1; 9 bases match TRBD2. Germline V CDR1 and CDR2: SEHNR, FQNEAQ (reference sequence). The length of the CDR3 is 15 residues. V dropped 4 bases and J dropped 4; count of bases not matched to a gene: 5. CDR3 sequence: CASSYASGMYNEQFF. DNA of the CDR3: TGTGCCAGCAGCTACGCTAGCGGGATGTACAATGAGCAGTTCTTC.

The V and J genes are TRBV27 and TRBJ1-4; D not resolved. CDR1 MNHEY and CDR2 SMNVEV come from the germline V gene (reference sequence). Trimming removed 6 bases at V and 6 bases at J, with 17 bases between. The length of the CDR3 is 15 residues. DNA for the CDR3: TGTGCCAGCAGCCTGACACCATGGAGTCATGAAAAACTGTTTTTT. This sequence encodes CASSLTPWSHEKLFF.

Only a few counts were recorded for this clonotype. The V gene is TRBV20-1, the J gene TRBJ2-5; 8 positions match TRBD1. Germline V gene data show CDR1 as DFQATT and CDR2 as SNEGSKA (reference sequence). This CDR3 region has 14 residues. V shed 3 bases and J 6 bases; nucleotides not matched to a gene: 9. CDR3: CSASAGQAPQTQYF. CDR3 DNA sequence: TGCAGTGCTAGTGCGGGACAGGCTCCCCAGACCCAGTACTTC.

The genes are TRBV5-1 and TRBJ2-3; the D call may be TRBD1 or TRBD2 (6 bases each). The germline V and J ends were trimmed by 6 bases and 2 bases, with 16 bases remaining between them. Germline CDR1 reads SGHRS; CDR2 reads YFSETQ. The CDR3 has 15 residues. CDR3 nucleotides: TGCGCCAGCACGCCGGACTACAGGGTCACAGATACGCAGTATTTT. Residues: CASTPDYRVTDTQYF.

This clonotype was recorded once. V usage is TRBV12-5 and J usage is TRBJ2-3; no reliable D call. Germline CDR1 is LGHNT and CDR2 is FRNRAP. V dropped 6 bases and J dropped 6 bases, with 7 bases sitting between them. The CDR3 consists of 11 residues. CDR3 DNA: TGTGCTAGTGGCCATGGGGATACGCAGTATTTT. It is translated as CASGHGDTQYF. Full variable domain (missing parts from reference TRBV12-5 and TRBJ2-3): DARVTQTPRHKVTEMGQEVTMRCQPILGHNTVFWYRQTMMQGLELLAYFRNRAPLDDSGMPKDRFSAEMPDATLATLKIQPSEPRDSAVYFCASGHGDTQYFGPGTRLTVL.

The chain employs TRBV12-3 or TRBV12-4 and TRBJ2-5, with TRBD2 matching 7 bases. This CDR3 spans 15 amino acids. V trimming: 4 bases; J trimming: 11 bases; junction bases outside the gene matches: 16. CDR3 DNA: TGTGCCAGCAGTTCGAGCGGGGTCCCCTACAATGAGCAGTACTTC. Amino acid sequence: CASSSSGVPYNEQYF.

The V gene is TRBV20-1, the J gene TRBJ2-7; TRBD2 matches 9 bases. CDR1 is DFQATT and CDR2 is SNEGSKA in the germline V gene (reference sequence). The CDR3 is 15 residues long. V gave up 6 bases and J gave up 3 bases; unmatched junction bases: 12. The CDR3 DNA reads as TGCAGTGCCCAGCCACTTAGCGGGAGTCTCTACGAGCAGTACTTC. Residues: CSAQPLSGSLYEQYF.

The CDR3 loop is CASSWDPGTYGYTF. The CDR3 DNA reads as TGCGCCAGCAGCTGGGACCCTGGGACCTATGGCTACACCTTC. The chain combines TRBV5-1 with TRBJ1-2, with D perhaps TRBD1 (5 bases). Germline-derived CDR1 and CDR2 are SGHRS and YFSETQ. Deletions cut 3 bases from V and 4 bases from J, with 13 bases between. The CDR3 has 14 residues.

The chain recombines TRBV6-2 or TRBV6-3 with TRBJ2-5; D perhaps matches TRBD2 (6 bases). This CDR3 has 14 amino acids. V was pared by 4 bases and J by 2 bases, with 11 bases between. Germline CDR1 MNHEY, CDR2 SVGEGT. The CDR3 loop reads CASSSAGRQETQYF. In DNA, the CDR3 is TGTGCCAGCAGTTCTGCGGGGAGACAAGAGACCCAGTACTTC.

This clonotype has more than one count but fewer than ten. The chain couples TRBV7-2 to TRBJ1-2, with TRBD1 matching over 7 bases. Trimming cost V 3 bases and J 5 bases; bases outside gene matches: 12. The germline CDR1 and CDR2 sequences are SGHTA and FQGNSA. CDR3 length: 16 residues. The CDR3 spells CASSLGTAFSPYGYTF. The CDR3, as DNA: TGTGCCAGCAGCTTGGGGACAGCCTTTTCCCCTTATGGCTACACCTTC.

This clonotype turned up a few times. The chain uses TRBV29-1 and TRBJ1-2; D is unresolved. Trimming took off 6 bases at V and 2 bases at J, with 10 bases between the two ends. Germline assignment: CDR1 SQVTM and CDR2 ANQGSEA. This CDR3 comprises 12 residues. This CDR3 is CSVPQNNYGYTF. The DNA for the CDR3 is TGCAGCGTCCCACAGAACAACTATGGCTACACCTTC.

This clonotype was seen more than once but under ten times. This chain joins TRBV6-2 or TRBV6-3 and TRBJ2-5; 9 nucleotides agree with TRBD1. CDR1 MNHEY and CDR2 SVGEGT come from the germline V gene. The CDR3 is 17 residues long. The V gene end was trimmed by 5 bases and the J gene end by 2 bases; junction bases not matched to a gene: 12. The CDR3 sequence is CASSPPPGTGRQETQYF. CDR3 DNA sequence: TGTGCCAGCAGTCCACCCCCGGGGACAGGGAGGCAAGAGACCCAGTACTTC.

This chain links TRBV2 with TRBJ2-3, with 7 bases fitting TRBD2. Per the germline V gene, CDR1 is SNHLY and CDR2 is FYNNEI. Trimming removed 3 bases from V and 8 bases from J; junction bases left unmatched: 11. The CDR3 covers 15 residues. The DNA of the CDR3 is TGTGCCAGCAGTGAGGTAGCGGTCCCGGGAGGTACGCAGTATTTT. It yields the protein CASSEVAVPGGTQYF.

The rearrangement links TRBV5-1 to TRBJ2-3; 10 nucleotides match TRBD2. After removal of 1 base from V and 1 base from J, the junction contained 9 bases not matched to a gene. The CDR3 has 18 residues. From germline, CDR1 is SGHRS and CDR2 YFSETQ. DNA for the CDR3: TGCGCCAGCAGCTTGCTGGGCGGGCTAGCGGGAGGCACAGATACGCAGTATTTT. This gives the protein CASSLLGGLAGGTDTQYF.

A word on this clonotype: A junction boundary mismatches the germline segment, possibly from a read error. V usage is TRBV7-3 and J usage is TRBJ2-6, with D tentatively TRBD1 (6 bases). Germline assignment: CDR1 SGHTA and CDR2 FQGTGA. The CDR3 sequence is 16 residues long. CDR3 amino acids: CASSFPGVSGANVRTF. CDR3 DNA: TGTGCCAGCAGCTTTCCAGGGGTCTCTGGGGCCAACGTCCGGACTTTC. The whole variable domain, filled in from reference TRBV7-3 and TRBJ2-6, reads GAGVSQTPSNKVTEKGKYVELRCDPISGHTALYWYRQSLGQGPEFLIYFQGTGAADDSGLPNDRFFAVRPEGSVSTLKIQRTERGDSAVYLCASSFPGVSGANVRTFGAGSRLTVL.

V and J are TRBV7-9 and TRBJ2-7; tentatively, D is TRBD1 or TRBD2 (6 bases each). Germline V gene lookup returns CDR1 SEHNR and CDR2 FQNEAQ (reference sequence). This CDR3 contains 14 residues. Trimming removed 4 bases at V and 3 bases at J, with 13 bases between. DNA for the CDR3: TGTGCCAGCAGCTCAGGAGGGGGTGGCTACGAGCAGTACTTC. Its translation: CASSSGGGGYEQYF.

The chain has TRBV20-1 and TRBJ2-2, with no clear D. Trimming removed 6 bases at V and 0 bases at J, with 8 bases between. CDR1 and CDR2 (germline): DFQATT, SNEGSKA (reference sequence). The CDR3 has 13 residues. In DNA, the CDR3 is TGCAGTGCCAGGAGTGCGAACACCGGGGAGCTGTTTTTT. Encoded protein: CSARSANTGELFF.

This clonotype appeared a few times. The V and J genes are TRBV14 and TRBJ2-3; 9 nucleotides match TRBD2. CDR1 and CDR2 from the germline V gene are SGHDN and FVKESK. V lost 1 base to trimming and J lost 4 bases; unmatched junction nucleotides: 3. The CDR3 consists of 15 residues. As DNA, the CDR3 is TGTGCCAGCAGCCAAGTAGCGGGAGTGGCAGATACGCAGTATTTT. Translated, it gives CASSQVAGVADTQYF.

The chain joins TRBV13 to TRBJ2-7; D is ambiguous. The germline V gene has CDR1 PRHDT and CDR2 FYEKMQ (reference sequence). The CDR3 is made up of 12 amino acids. Trimming left V 8 bases short and J 0 bases short, with 8 bases between. The CDR3 is CASGSRSYEQYF. CDR3 bases: TGTGCCAGCGGAAGCCGCTCCTACGAGCAGTACTTC.

This clonotype turned up a few times. The chain recombines TRBV27 with TRBJ2-7; 7 positions match TRBD1. J lost 2 bases, V lost 6 bases, and 10 bases had no gene match. Per germline, CDR1 MNHEY and CDR2 SMNVEV (reference sequence). The length of the CDR3 is 15 residues. The CDR3 protein is CASRLGDSRTYEQYF. The CDR3 nucleotides are TGTGCCAGCAGACTGGGGGACAGCAGAACCTACGAGCAGTACTTC.

The CDR3 nucleotides are TGTGCCAGCAGTCGTGAAGGGGACAAAACGTACGAGCAGTACTTC. Translated: CASSREGDKTYEQYF. This chain connects TRBV6-1 to TRBJ2-5; possible D gene TRBD1, 6 bases. TRBJ2-7 matches the DNA end more closely, so the J call is doubtful. The CDR3 has 15 amino acids. Germline CDR1 reads MNHNS; CDR2 reads SASEGT.

The rearrangement uses TRBV20-1 and TRBJ2-1; D is uncertain. This CDR3 contains 13 residues. The germline V gene encodes CDR1 DFQATT and CDR2 SNEGSKA (reference sequence). Trimming shortened V by 2 bases and J by 4 bases, and 9 bases separated the two germline ends. In nucleotides, the CDR3 is TGCAGTGCTAGAAGATTTGAGTACAATGAGCAGTTCTTC. Translated, it gives CSARRFEYNEQFF.

The chain joins TRBV12-3 or TRBV12-4 to TRBJ2-7; 13 nucleotides match TRBD2. This CDR3 comprises 17 residues. With V trimmed by 6 bases and J by 2 bases, 10 bases remained unmatched. The CDR3 nucleotides are TGTGCCAGCAGCCAATCCCGGACTAGCGGGAGTACCTACGAGCAGTACTTC. It codes for CASSQSRTSGSTYEQYF.

The sample holds a few counts of this clonotype. The V gene is TRBV28, the J gene TRBJ2-7; the D call may be TRBD1 or TRBD2 (5 bases each). Germline assignment: CDR1 MDHEN and CDR2 SYDVKM. The ends were cut back, 5 bases at V and 0 bases at J, with 17 bases in the middle. CDR3 length: 16 residues. DNA of the CDR3: TGTGCCAGCAGTCAGGTTTTTAAGGGGAGCTCCTACGAGCAGTACTTC. As protein: CASSQVFKGSSYEQYF.

The table lists this clonotype with a count of one. The V call is TRBV5-1, the J call TRBJ1-2, with D tentatively TRBD1 (5 bases). This CDR3 is 15 amino acids long. Germline-derived CDR1 and CDR2 are SGHRS and YFSETQ. Trimming took off 4 bases at V and 4 bases at J, with 17 bases between the two ends. The CDR3 nucleotides are TGCGCCAGCAGCAGTCAAGGGGATCAGAGCTATGGCTACACCTTC. Its protein is CASSSQGDQSYGYTF. The full variable domain, with the rest looked up from reference TRBV5-1 and TRBJ1-2, is KAGVTQTPRYLIKTRGQQVTLSCSPISGHRSVSWYQQTPGQGLQFLFEYFSETQRNKGNFPGRFSGRQFSNSRSEMNVSTLELGDSALYLCASSSQGDQSYGYTFGSGTRLTVV.

This clonotype appeared a few times. The chain uses TRBV29-1 and TRBJ2-3; D is unclear. Trimming stripped 5 bases from V and 5 bases from J, with 8 bases between. The CDR3 runs to 11 residues. Germline lookup yields CDR1 SQVTM and CDR2 ANQGSEA. The CDR3 DNA is TGCAGCGTTTCTTACCAAGATACGCAGTATTTT. Amino acid sequence: CSVSYQDTQYF.

This clonotype has just a few counts. The chain couples TRBV20-1 to TRBJ2-5; D remains unclear. V lost 4 bases to trimming and J lost 3 bases, with 6 bases between them. Per germline, CDR1 DFQATT and CDR2 SNEGSKA (reference sequence). CDR3 length equals 11 residues. The CDR3 region has the DNA TGCAGTGCTAAGCCCAAAGAGACCCAGTACTTC. Amino acids: CSAKPKETQYF.

In this sample, this clonotype turned up a few times. This chain uses TRBV11-2 with TRBJ1-6, with D possibly TRBD1 on 5 matching bases. Trimming shortened V by 0 bases and J by 7 bases, and 13 bases separated the two germline ends. CDR3 size: 16 residues. Germline V gene sequence: CDR1 SGHAT, CDR2 FQNNGV. The CDR3 bases are TGTGCCAGCAGCTTAGATGAGGGGAATTGGAATTCACCCCTCCACTTT. It is translated as CASSLDEGNWNSPLHF.

V gene TRBV7-9 combines with J gene TRBJ1-2; D is ambiguous. This CDR3 contains 14 residues. From germline, CDR1 is SEHNR and CDR2 FQNEAQ (reference sequence). V lost 0 bases and J 4 bases, leaving 9 bases between the germline ends. The CDR3 is CASSLAGFGYGYTF. The CDR3 nucleotides are TGTGCCAGCAGCTTAGCGGGGTTCGGCTATGGCTACACCTTC.